Below are 19 T cell receptor beta chains sequenced from a single sample in a study of blood T cell repertoires in COVID-19. TCRdb's table, derived via immunoSEQ multiplex PCR, lists solely in-frame clones and lacks some. In the table there are more than 150,000 clones, under 85% of which are singletons. Sequenced input: peripheral blood. The receptors here all came from a woman aged 35 to 49 with acute or convalescent COVID-19.

This clone was seen a single time. CDR3 nucleotide sequence: TGTGCCAGCAGGGAGGGAGGGGTCAGCCAAGAGACCCAGTACTTC. Amino acids: CASREGGVSQETQYF. The chain links TRBV2 to TRBJ2-5; 7 nucleotides agree with TRBD2. J was trimmed by 1 base and V by 6 bases; bases with no gene match: 8. CDR3 length equals 15 residues. Germline V lookup: CDR1 SNHLY, CDR2 FYNNEI. Full variable domain (outside the CDR3, taken from reference TRBV2 and TRBJ2-5): EPEVTQTPSHQVTQMGQEVILRCVPISNHLYFYWYRQILGQKVEFLVSFYNNEISEKSEIFDDQFSVERPDGSNFTLKIRSTKLEDSAMYFCASREGGVSQETQYFGPGTRLLVL.

This clone was counted once. The genes are TRBV9 and TRBJ1-1; D gene ambiguous. The CDR3 contains 13 residues. V was clipped by 7 bases and J by 7 bases, with 17 bases between them. The germline V gene encodes CDR1 SGDLS and CDR2 YYNGEE. CDR3 region: CASSPDGRVEAFF. The CDR3 nucleotides read TGTGCCAGCTCCCCTGATGGGAGGGTTGAAGCTTTCTTT.

The chain couples TRBV5-4 to TRBJ2-7, with 8 bases aligning to TRBD1. Germline trimming cut 4 bases from V and 5 bases from J; bases unmatched to any gene: 8. The CDR3 spans 14 residues. CDR1 and CDR2 from the germline V gene are SGHNT and YYREEE (reference sequence). The DNA of the CDR3 is TGTGCCAGCAGCCACCGACAGGGGACCCACGAGCAGTACTTC. Translating gives CASSHRQGTHEQYF. The whole variable domain, remainder taken from reference TRBV5-4 and TRBJ2-7, is ETGVTQSPTHLIKTRGQQVTLRCSSQSGHNTVSWYQQALGQGPQFIFQYYREEENGRGNFPPRFSGLQFPNYSSELNVNALELDDSALYLCASSHRQGTHEQYFGPGTRLTVT.

The V call is TRBV5-3, the J call TRBJ1-6; a weak D match, TRBD1 (5 bases). TRBV5-3 is filed as an ORF, its function uncertain. CDR3 size: 15 residues. V was clipped by 5 bases and J by 6 bases, with 15 bases between them. This CDR3 is CARRIETVTNSPLHF. CDR3 DNA: TGTGCCAGAAGGATAGAGACAGTTACTAATTCACCCCTCCACTTT.

The chain is built from TRBV6-6 and TRBJ1-1; D may be TRBD1 (6 bases). Germline-derived CDR1 and CDR2 are MNHNY and SVGAGI (reference sequence). V lost 6 bases and J lost 2, with 10 bases in between. This CDR3 spans 13 amino acids. The CDR3 DNA follows: TGTGCCAGCAGGTTGGACAGAAACACTGAAGCTTTCTTT. Its translation: CASRLDRNTEAFF.

The chain carries TRBV15 and TRBJ1-1, with 8 bases fitting TRBD1. Germline V gene lookup returns CDR1 LNHNV and CDR2 YYDKDF (reference sequence). The trim removed 1 base at V and 4 bases at J, leaving 17 bases unmatched. This CDR3 has 19 amino acids. DNA for the CDR3: TGTGCCACCAGCAGAGCTGCAGGGTCAGGGGGCAGGGTAGGCACTGAAGCTTTCTTT. The encoded protein is CATSRAAGSGGRVGTEAFF.

The V gene is TRBV9, the J gene TRBJ1-2; D is unclear. Deletions cut 1 base from V and 8 bases from J, with 12 bases between. The CDR3 runs to 13 residues. Germline assignment: CDR1 SGDLS and CDR2 YYNGEE. As DNA, the CDR3 is TGTGCCAGCAGCGTACTGGGAGCCGGGGGCTACACCTTC. Protein: CASSVLGAGGYTF.

This clone occurred once. The gene calls are TRBV2 and TRBJ2-7; no definite D call. The V end was cut by 0 bases, the J end by 3 bases, with 3 bases between. This CDR3 region has 12 residues. Germline V gene data show CDR1 as SNHLY and CDR2 as FYNNEI. CDR3 nucleotide sequence: TGTGCCAGCAGTGAAGCCGGCTACGAGCAGTACTTC. Amino acid sequence: CASSEAGYEQYF.

The gene calls are TRBV5-1 and TRBJ1-2; 8 positions match TRBD1. J gave up 2 bases and V 4 bases, and 4 bases lay outside the gene matches. This CDR3 has 14 residues. Germline V gene data show CDR1 as SGHRS and CDR2 as YFSETQ. The CDR3 DNA reads TGCGCCAGCAGCCCTCGACAGGGGAACTATGGCTACACCTTC. Amino acid sequence: CASSPRQGNYGYTF.

This chain links TRBV27 with TRBJ1-2; D possibly corresponds to TRBD1 (6 bases). The V end was cut by 7 bases, the J end by 8 bases, with 20 bases between. Germline CDR1 is MNHEY and CDR2 is SMNVEV (reference sequence). The CDR3 sequence is 14 residues long. CDR3 in amino acids: CASKIRQDSSGYTF. The CDR3, as DNA: TGTGCCAGCAAGATAAGACAGGATTCAAGCGGCTACACCTTC.

This chain uses TRBV28 with TRBJ2-7; TRBD1 might be the D (6 bases). The CDR3 spans 13 residues. The V gene lost 1 base and the J gene lost 7 bases, with 11 bases spanning the gap. Germline CDR1 is MDHEN and CDR2 is SYDVKM. The CDR3 region is CASSLLGALEQYF. CDR3 bases: TGTGCCAGCAGTTTATTGGGGGCGCTAGAGCAGTACTTC.

This clone was observed a single time. The chain is built from TRBV5-1 and TRBJ2-7; 9 positions match TRBD1. Germline CDR1 is SGHRS and CDR2 is YFSETQ. J was trimmed by 5 bases and V by 4 bases; bases with no gene match: 4. The CDR3 sequence is 13 residues long. In nucleotides, the CDR3 is TGCGCCAGCAGCGGGGGACAGGGTGACGAGCAGTACTTC. It is translated as CASSGGQGDEQYF.

There are a few counts of this clone. This sequence joins TRBV3-1 (or the pseudogene TRBV3-2) and TRBJ1-6; possible D gene TRBD1, 6 bases. This CDR3 spans 14 amino acids. Deletions cut 7 bases from V and 14 bases from J, with 21 bases between. CDR1 LGHDT and CDR2 YNNKEL come from the germline V gene (reference sequence). The CDR3 DNA reads as TGTGCCAGCACCAGGGGCGAGGCGCAGGGCGCCCTCCACTTT. Its translation: CASTRGEAQGALHF.

J is TRBJ1-1 and V is TRBV12-3 or TRBV12-4, with D tentatively TRBD1 (6 bases). V lost 5 bases to trimming and J lost 11 bases, with 18 bases between them. The CDR3 spans 13 residues. In nucleotides, the CDR3 is TGTGCCAGCAGTCCAGCCCGAGGGAGGGGGGCTTTCTTT. It encodes CASSPARGRGAFF.

V usage is TRBV19 and J usage is TRBJ2-1, with a possible D match to TRBD1 (6 bases). This CDR3 has 16 residues. Germline V CDR1 and CDR2: LNHDA, SQIVND (reference sequence). The V end lost 6 bases, the J end lost 8 bases, and 23 bases lay between the germline ends. The CDR3 protein is CASSHRVGSTPYEQFF. CDR3 bases: TGTGCCAGTAGCCACAGGGTGGGGAGCACCCCGTATGAGCAGTTCTTC.

The CDR3 reads CASSLSGAGSGFGYTF. As DNA, the CDR3 is TGTGCCAGCAGTTTATCAGGGGCAGGATCGGGTTTTGGCTACACCTTC. The gene calls are TRBV28 and TRBJ1-2, with D maybe TRBD1 (6 bases). The V and J ends lost 1 base and 7 bases respectively, with 19 bases between them. CDR1 and CDR2 (germline): MDHEN, SYDVKM. The CDR3 is 16 amino acids.

This clone has just a few counts. The rearrangement uses TRBV12-3 or TRBV12-4 and TRBJ2-7; TRBD2 is a possible D gene (6 bases). The CDR3 consists of 12 residues. V was clipped by 3 bases and J by 7 bases, with 10 bases between them. The CDR3 region has the DNA TGTGCCAGCAGTTTGCCCCTAGCGGAGCAGTACTTC. This codes for CASSLPLAEQYF.

This chain links TRBV9 with TRBJ1-2, with D possibly being TRBD1 (5 bases). CDR1 and CDR2 (germline): SGDLS, YYNGEE. Trimming removed 4 bases from V and 8 bases from J, with 24 bases in between. The CDR3 length is 16 residues. The CDR3: CASSSQPDRGAYGYTF. The CDR3, as DNA: TGTGCCAGCAGCTCCCAACCTGACAGAGGAGCTTACGGCTACACCTTC. Looking up the rest from reference TRBV9 and TRBJ1-2 gives the full variable domain: DSGVTQTPKHLITATGQRVTLRCSPRSGDLSVYWYQQSLDQGLQFLIQYYNGEERAKGNILERFSAQQFPDLHSELNLSSLELGDSALYFCASSSQPDRGAYGYTFGSGTRLTVV.

This rearrangement joins TRBV2 to TRBJ1-5; TRBD1 aligns across 10 bases. V lost 5 bases and J lost 5; bases outside the gene matches: 3. Germline-derived CDR1 and CDR2 are SNHLY and FYNNEI. The CDR3 runs to 14 residues. DNA for the CDR3: TGTGCCAGCAGTAGGACAGGGGGGTATCAGCCCCAGCATTTT. Translating it yields CASSRTGGYQPQHF.